This paragraph reports one T cell receptor beta chain. This clonotype was picked up a small number of times. Its antigen remains undetermined. No base quality information exists; no much larger clone differs at one position. V loses 0 bases, J loses 8 bases, and the germline ends lie 15 bases apart. The cysteine opens and the phenylalanine closes a CDR3 of 15 amino acids. Of the read, only the CDR3 DNA is kept; its 45 bases are in frame from base 1. As encoded in the germline V gene, CDR1 is SGHRS while CDR2 is YFSETQ. Only healthy Caucasian donors were included. The twin cohort comprised three pairs of female monozygotic twins, all aged about 18 to 30 years. Peripheral blood mononuclear cells were the source from which RNA for the TCR libraries was isolated. The sample is drawn from a study of identical twins (TCRdb year 2016). For the wider study: To test whether fetal clonotypes persist, this study deep-sequenced TCR alpha and beta repertoires from monozygotic twins, from unrelated adults of various ages, and from cord blood. To rule out contamination, replicate twin experiments were performed at different times with different library preparation protocols. Summary of the overall study and its limitations: Out-of-frame TCR alpha sharing in monozygotic twins was systematically underestimated by recombination models, whereas sharing between unrelated individuals was in agreement with the recombination models. The excess sharing between twins in beta out-of-frame sequences was weaker because fewer shared sequences reduced the signal-to-noise ratio. Because the same donors could not be followed over many years, conclusions were based on cross-sectional statistical analysis. Abundant cord blood beta clonotypes had fewer insertions, young adult naive repertoires showed a similar but weaker trend, and memory repertoires showed no such trend. Zero-insertion analyses could be partly confounded by invariant T cells such as MAIT and iNKT, though diverse VJ usage argued against such confounding for most clonotypes. Compared with coincidental sharing between unrelated individuals, out-of-frame TCR alpha sequences shared between twins showed an excess of sequences with low generation probability.

Libraries were built with 5' RACE. Sequenced on an Illumina HiSeq 2000. A universal primer binding site was added through template switching, and the final cDNA carried a unique molecular identifier so that TCR cDNA molecules could be counted accurately. Specific primers in the conserved constant-segment region were used to synthesize first-strand cDNA for TCR alpha and beta chains. To control for contamination, every cDNA library carried two barcodes: a SMART-Mk sample barcode plus Illumina barcodes. TruSeq adapter sequences along with Illumina sample barcodes were introduced in two successive PCR steps. TCR alpha and beta cDNA libraries were sequenced on the Illumina HiSeq platform with custom primers. Concerning the study's data processing: Unique molecular identifiers were extracted from raw reads with MiGEC, and CDR3 positions were determined with MiXCR. For each individual, recombination models were inferred using an EM algorithm with the repgenHMM and IGoR tools. Shared clonotype analysis was performed with the tcR package in R, normalizing sharing by the product of cloneset sizes. Out-of-frame nonproductive sequences were analyzed to study raw recombination free of thymic and clonal selection effects. TCRdb reprocessed the public reads (quality trimming at Q25 with fastp, clone calling with MiXCR) and kept in-frame beta chains. For every CDR3 protein sequence, its rows merge into one entry that carries the most common genes and DNA. TCRdb, not the original authors, processed these V and J calls. This sample gives fewer than 900,000 distinct CDR3 sequences in total; about 20% of them show up just once. The ten largest clonotypes hold roughly 4% of the sample.

Another study also made use of these data, one on T cells expressing NK-cell markers. That second report states: About 8 donors provided sorted CD3+CD56+NKG2C+, CD3+CD56+NKG2C- and CD3+CD56-NKG2C+ T-cell subsets, whose TCR beta-chain repertoires were profiled. Of the eight sequenced donors, seven were found to be HCMV-seropositive and one was found to be HCMV-seronegative. In several experiments an anti-gammadeltaTCR antibody was added to restrict sorting to alphabetaTCR-expressing T cells. For about 6 donors, the dominant CD3+CD56+NKG2C+ clonotypes were among the top 10 CD8+ clonotypes and accounted for about 1.0-7.0% of CD8+ T cells. Those dominant clonotypes were again the most abundant among CD3+CD56-NKG2C+ cells in a few donors, at about 25-60.1%. It remained unclear whether the expanded NKG2C-expressing T cell clones were specific for HCMV antigens. The eight sequenced donors were randomly selected healthy volunteers, three men and five women. To determine HCMV serostatus, a commercial ELISA kit was used to detect HCMV-specific IgG in serum. Bulk peripheral blood T-cell repertoires were additionally sequenced from unsorted PBMC for six donors. MIGEC was used to demultiplex reads and group reads by UMI, and MiTCR was used to assemble and quantify clonotypes. To exclude erroneous sequences, only TCR cDNA sequences supported by at least two reads were retained. Downstream repertoire analysis used the tcR package, and clonotypes were matched across fractions by CDR3 nucleotide sequence plus V segment. VDJmatch was used to annotate antigen specificity against VDJdb, with one amino acid substitution in CDR3 permitted.

The sequence was obtained from a young woman in good health. The chain was built from TRBV5-1 and TRBJ2-1; a weak D assignment points to TRBD1 (5 bases agree). The sequencing input was PBMCs. In nucleotides, the sequence is TGCGCCAGCAGCTTGGAGGTCAGGGAACGCGATGAGCAGTTCTTC. It translates to CASSLEVRERDEQFF.